The T cell receptor (beta chain) under discussion was sequenced for a study of blood T cell repertoires in COVID-19. The overall study: Samples taken during acute and convalescent COVID-19 were collected in the United States, Italy and Spain.

Sequencing was performed with immunoSEQ multiplex PCR; in TCRdb, only in-frame clones are kept and a portion is missing. This sample has approximately 250,000 clones; 70% to 90% occur once, and the top ten carry 3.5% to 4.5%. This CDR3 region has 22 residues. The V gene's germline CDR1 is KGHDR and CDR2 SFDVKD. V was pared by 3 bases and J by 3 bases, with 17 bases of the junction left unmatched. The V call is TRBV24-1, the J call TRBJ2-1; 15 bases map to TRBD2. Sequencing was carried out using peripheral blood. This clonotype was obtained from a man over 45 with acute or convalescent COVID-19. CDR3 region: CATSDPRWTSGRAGIDYNEQFF. CDR3 sequence (DNA): TGTGCCACCAGTGATCCCCGATGGACTAGCGGGAGGGCCGGGATTGACTACAATGAGCAGTTCTTC.